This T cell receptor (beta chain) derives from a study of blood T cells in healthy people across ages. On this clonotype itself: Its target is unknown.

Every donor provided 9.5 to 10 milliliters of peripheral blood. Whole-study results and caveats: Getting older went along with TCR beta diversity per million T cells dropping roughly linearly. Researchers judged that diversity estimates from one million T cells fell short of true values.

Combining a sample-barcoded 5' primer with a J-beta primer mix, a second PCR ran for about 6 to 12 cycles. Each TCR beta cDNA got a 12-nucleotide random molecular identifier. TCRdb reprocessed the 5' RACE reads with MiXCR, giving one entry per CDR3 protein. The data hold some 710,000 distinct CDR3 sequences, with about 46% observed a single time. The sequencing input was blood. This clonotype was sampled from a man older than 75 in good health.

This chain's CDR3 is CSRLAGRGYNEQFF. CDR3 coding DNA: TGCAGCCGACTAGCGGGGAGAGGATACAATGAGCAGTTCTTC. The V call is TRBV20-1, the J call TRBJ2-1; 11 nucleotides match TRBD2. The CDR3 covers 14 residues. Germline CDR1 reads DFQATT; CDR2 reads SNEGSKA (reference sequence).